What follows are 9 T cell receptor beta chains derived from one specimen sequenced in a study of radiotherapy plus CTLA-4 blockade in lung cancer. Only in-frame clones appear in the TCRdb table, and some are missing; sequencing was by immunoSEQ multiplex PCR. Of 35,000 to 55,000 clones in the sample, about 67% were seen once. Specimen: peripheral blood, collected from a patient treated with radiotherapy plus ipilimumab. The source of these receptors is a human donor with non-small cell lung cancer who had a partial response to radiotherapy plus ipilimumab.

V is TRBV27 and J is TRBJ1-2, with 7 bases fitting TRBD1. Germline loops: CDR1 MNHEY, CDR2 SMNVEV (reference sequence). J gave up 4 bases and V 7 bases, and 6 bases lay outside the gene matches. The CDR3 runs 13 residues. Written as DNA, the CDR3 is TGTGCCAGCACTCGGTCAGGGGGCTATGGCTACACCTTC. The encoded protein is CASTRSGGYGYTF.

This clone was seen a handful of times. This chain joins TRBV28 and TRBJ1-2; D perhaps matches TRBD1 (6 bases). The CDR3 is 15 amino acids. Trimming removed 3 bases at V and 5 bases at J, with 16 bases between. Looked up from germline, CDR1 is MDHEN and CDR2 is SYDVKM. The CDR3 DNA follows: TGTGCCAGCAGTTTCCCACAGGGCTTAGGGTATGGCTACACCTTC. This translates into CASSFPQGLGYGYTF.

The rearrangement joins TRBV27 to TRBJ2-7, with D possibly TRBD1 on 6 matching bases. The V gene lost 6 bases and the J gene lost 0 bases, with 18 bases spanning the gap. The CDR3 consists of 16 residues. Germline V CDR1 and CDR2: MNHEY, SMNVEV (reference sequence). The CDR3 bases are TGTGCCAGCAGACAGCTAATTACGGACAGCTCCTACGAGCAGTACTTC. It codes for CASRQLITDSSYEQYF.

This chain uses TRBV6-6 with TRBJ2-6; 7 positions agree with TRBD1. In germline, CDR1 is MNHNY, CDR2 SVGAGI (reference sequence). V dropped 5 bases and J dropped 0; count of bases not matched to a gene: 1. The CDR3 sequence is 15 residues long. The CDR3 sequence: CASSPGGSGANVLTF. In DNA, the CDR3 is TGTGCCAGCAGTCCAGGGGGCTCTGGGGCCAACGTCCTGACTTTC.

This clone has just a few counts. This rearrangement joins TRBV9 to TRBJ2-7; no reliable D call. Trimming left V 0 bases short and J 1 base short, with 5 bases between. Germline V gene sequence: CDR1 SGDLS, CDR2 YYNGEE. The CDR3 has 13 residues. The CDR3 here is CASSVASSYEQYF. CDR3 coding DNA: TGTGCCAGCAGCGTAGCTTCTTCCTACGAGCAGTACTTC.

In its sample, this clone was seen a few times. The J gene is TRBJ1-3, the V gene TRBV27; D unclear. Germline CDR1 reads MNHEY; CDR2 reads SMNVEV (reference sequence). The CDR3 sequence is 14 residues long. The ends were cut back, 5 bases at V and 4 bases at J, with 12 bases in the middle. CDR3 residues: CASSPTSPGNTIYF. DNA of the CDR3: TGTGCCAGCAGTCCAACCAGTCCGGGAAACACCATATATTTT.

This clone was seen just once. The chain joins TRBV6-6 to TRBJ2-7; TRBD1 matches 8 bases. Trimming cost V 3 bases and J 5 bases; bases outside gene matches: 6. The CDR3 contains 14 residues. CDR1 MNHNY and CDR2 SVGAGI come from the germline V gene (reference sequence). The DNA of the CDR3 is TGTGCCAGCAGTTATTCCGGGACAGGCAACGAGCAGTACTTC. Translating gives CASSYSGTGNEQYF.

The V gene is TRBV18, the J gene TRBJ1-5; possible D gene TRBD1, 5 bases. There are 14 residues in the CDR3. With 2 bases removed from V and 2 bases from J, the gap between germline ends came to 7 bases. The germline gives CDR1 KGHSH, CDR2 LQKENI. This CDR3 reads CASSPAGGNQPQHF. Here the CDR3 DNA reads TGTGCCAGCTCACCAGCGGGGGGCAATCAGCCCCAGCATTTT.

The sample holds one count of this clone. The chain combines TRBV15 with TRBJ2-3, with TRBD1 matching 8 bases. J lost 4 bases, V lost 2 bases, and 2 bases had no gene match. CDR1 is LNHNV and CDR2 is YYDKDF in the germline V gene (reference sequence). CDR3 length equals 14 residues. Here the CDR3 reads CATSRQGAADTQYF. CDR3 sequence (DNA): TGTGCCACCAGCAGACAGGGGGCCGCAGATACGCAGTATTTT.